The entry below describes one T cell receptor beta chain. The data originate from a study of T cell changes during pregnancy in multiple sclerosis. V was cut by 2 bases and J by 3 bases, with 11 bases left in between. Germline CDR1 MNHEY, CDR2 SMNVEV (reference sequence). The CDR3 has 14 amino acids. Assay: immunoSEQ multiplex PCR; the TCRdb copy retains only in-frame clones and omits some. The data hold fewer than 40,000 clones, with approximately 88% observed a single time. The clonotype was recovered from a female donor with multiple sclerosis, enrolled in a pregnancy study. The chain carries TRBV27 and TRBJ2-7, with D tentatively TRBD1 (5 bases). The sample here was CD8+ T cells from peripheral blood mononuclear cells, taken in the first trimester of pregnancy. CDR3: CASSLGTGYYEQYF. The CDR3 DNA reads as TGTGCCAGCAGTTTAGGAACAGGTTACTACGAGCAGTACTTC.